These 32 T cell receptor beta chains came from one sample sequenced in a study of cytomegalovirus exposure and HLA in healthy donors. Assay: immunoSEQ multiplex PCR; the TCRdb copy retains only in-frame clones and omits some. Among 90,000 to 150,000 clones, roughly 90% were seen once, and the ten largest hold about 6%. Input material: PBMCs. These receptors were taken from a woman aged 18-30 years in good health and CMV-seropositive.

This clone was detected only once. J is TRBJ2-1 and V is TRBV7-9; TRBD1 matches 7 bases. The V gene's germline CDR1 is SEHNR and CDR2 FQNEAQ (reference sequence). J was trimmed by 0 bases and V by 4 bases; bases with no gene match: 3. CDR3 length: 15 residues. In nucleotides, the CDR3 is TGTGCCAGCAGCTCGCCAGGGGGCTCCTACAATGAGCAGTTCTTC. It codes for CASSSPGGSYNEQFF.

This chain connects TRBV11-3 to TRBJ2-1; weak D call: TRBD2 (6 bases). The germline V and J ends were trimmed by 1 base and 0 bases, with 16 bases remaining between them. The CDR3 is 18 residues long. Germline V CDR1 and CDR2: SGHNT, YENEEA. The chain's CDR3 is CASSLGKFGGSSYNEQFF. DNA for the CDR3: TGTGCCAGCAGCTTAGGAAAGTTTGGGGGGAGCTCCTACAATGAGCAGTTCTTC.

This chain joins TRBV5-1 and TRBJ1-1; possible D gene TRBD1, 5 bases. This CDR3 region has 13 residues. V lost 0 bases and J lost 11, with 14 bases in between. Germline V gene data show CDR1 as SGHRS and CDR2 as YFSETQ. CDR3 loop: CASSLEGAADAFF. The DNA for the CDR3 is TGCGCCAGCAGCTTGGAAGGGGCGGCAGACGCTTTCTTT.

The V and J genes are TRBV4-2 and TRBJ2-3, with TRBD2 identical over 12 bases. CDR1 and CDR2 (germline): LGHNA, YNFKEQ. The length of the CDR3 is 20 residues. After removal of 0 bases from V and 1 base from J, the junction contained 11 bases not matched to a gene. The CDR3 sequence: CASSQDRGLAGGPCTDTQYF. CDR3 coding DNA: TGTGCCAGCAGCCAAGATAGGGGGCTAGCGGGGGGGCCTTGCACAGATACGCAGTATTTT.

V is TRBV29-1 and J is TRBJ2-7; 7 bases are shared with TRBD1. Looked up from germline, CDR1 is SQVTM and CDR2 is ANQGSEA. V dropped 5 bases and J dropped 6; count of bases not matched to a gene: 7. The CDR3 runs 12 residues. The CDR3 coding sequence is TGCAGCGTTATAGGGGGCGCGATCGAGCAGTACTTC. Translating gives CSVIGGAIEQYF.

The chain carries TRBV29-1 and TRBJ2-7; TRBD2 is a possible D gene (5 bases). Trimming removed 5 bases from V and 2 bases from J, with 10 bases in between. Per the germline V gene, CDR1 is SQVTM and CDR2 is ANQGSEA. The CDR3 has 12 residues. CDR3 region: CSVNSGTYEQYF. CDR3 coding DNA: TGCAGCGTTAACTCCGGGACCTACGAGCAGTACTTC.

In its sample, this clone was seen once. The J gene is TRBJ2-7, the V gene TRBV5-4, with 11 bases lining up with TRBD1. The CDR3 has 17 amino acids. CDR1 and CDR2 from the germline V gene are SGHNT and YYREEE (reference sequence). V trimming: 4 bases; J trimming: 6 bases; junction bases outside the gene matches: 15. DNA for the CDR3: TGTGCCAGCAGCCCGTTCTCCGGGACAGGGGGGTTTCTCGAGCAGTACTTC. Translating it yields CASSPFSGTGGFLEQYF. The entire variable domain, with the rest obtained from reference TRBV5-4 and TRBJ2-7, is as follows: ETGVTQSPTHLIKTRGQQVTLRCSSQSGHNTVSWYQQALGQGPQFIFQYYREEENGRGNFPPRFSGLQFPNYSSELNVNALELDDSALYLCASSPFSGTGGFLEQYFGPGTRLTVT.

Only one count was recorded for this clone. The chain joins TRBV29-1 to TRBJ2-1; weak D call: TRBD1 (6 bases). Trimming stripped 8 bases from V and 4 bases from J, with 9 bases between. This CDR3 is built from 11 residues. Germline loops: CDR1 SQVTM, CDR2 ANQGSEA. DNA of the CDR3: TGCAGCCAGACAGGATACAATGAGCAGTTCTTC. It yields the protein CSQTGYNEQFF.

This chain links TRBV30 with TRBJ2-5, with D unclear. CDR3 length: 13 amino acids. The V end lost 3 bases, the J end lost 1 base, and 9 bases lay between the germline ends. Germline V gene data show CDR1 as GTSNPN and CDR2 as SVGIG (reference sequence). CDR3 sequence reads: CAWSHLTQETQYF. The CDR3 DNA reads TGTGCCTGGAGCCACCTAACCCAAGAGACCCAGTACTTC.

This rearrangement joins TRBV28 to TRBJ2-7, with 7 bases lining up with TRBD1. V lost 1 base, J lost 3 bases, and 6 bases stayed unmatched. Germline V gene sequence: CDR1 MDHEN, CDR2 SYDVKM. CDR3 length equals 15 residues. Here the CDR3 reads CASSLLGQRFYEQYF. For the CDR3, the DNA is TGTGCCAGCAGTTTATTGGGACAGCGATTCTACGAGCAGTACTTC.

The gene calls are TRBV29-1 and TRBJ2-3; TRBD2 matches 10 bases. Germline V gene sequence: CDR1 SQVTM, CDR2 ANQGSEA. The CDR3 is 15 residues long. V dropped 5 bases and J dropped 6; count of bases not matched to a gene: 11. The CDR3 DNA sequence: TGCAGCGTTAGGGCTAGCGGGGGCCGAGTGGATACGCAGTATTTT. Translation: CSVRASGGRVDTQYF.

This clone was seen a single time. The chain uses TRBV5-1 and TRBJ1-1; the D is unclear. The germline V gene encodes CDR1 SGHRS and CDR2 YFSETQ. The V gene lost 3 bases and the J gene lost 4 bases, with 10 bases spanning the gap. There are 13 residues in the CDR3. The CDR3 nucleotides read TGCGCCAGCAGCTCTTACCTAGGCACTGAAGCTTTCTTT. It codes for CASSSYLGTEAFF. The full variable domain, rest sourced from reference TRBV5-1 and TRBJ1-1, is KAGVTQTPRYLIKTRGQQVTLSCSPISGHRSVSWYQQTPGQGLQFLFEYFSETQRNKGNFPGRFSGRQFSNSRSEMNVSTLELGDSALYLCASSSYLGTEAFFGQGTRLTVV.

The CDR3 sequence is CATEPGQGATGELFF. Written as DNA, the CDR3 is TGTGCCACGGAACCGGGACAGGGGGCCACCGGGGAGCTGTTTTTT. V usage is TRBV7-9 and J usage is TRBJ2-2, with TRBD1 matching over 12 bases. This CDR3 has 15 amino acids. Germline V CDR1 and CDR2: SEHNR, FQNEAQ (reference sequence). V shed 10 bases, J shed 4 bases, and the junction held 7 bases outside the gene matches.

The rearrangement links TRBV5-4 to TRBJ1-2; 9 nucleotides match TRBD1. The length of the CDR3 is 15 residues. Per the germline V gene, CDR1 is SGHNT and CDR2 is YYREEE (reference sequence). V lost 4 bases to trimming and J lost 3 bases; unmatched junction nucleotides: 7. This CDR3 reads CASSHPRTGDYGYTF. CDR3 sequence (DNA): TGTGCCAGCAGCCACCCGCGGACAGGGGACTATGGCTACACCTTC.

This sequence joins TRBV9 and TRBJ1-5, with 9 bases identical to TRBD1. The CDR3 sequence is 16 residues long. Looked up from germline, CDR1 is SGDLS and CDR2 is YYNGEE. With V trimmed by 7 bases and J by 5 bases, 13 bases remained unmatched. In nucleotides, the CDR3 is TGTGCCAGCGAGCCGGAGGGGACAGGGCCGGATCAGCCCCAGCATTTT. Translation: CASEPEGTGPDQPQHF.

The V and J genes are TRBV5-4 and TRBJ2-3; D is perhaps TRBD1 (5 bases). The germline gives CDR1 SGHNT, CDR2 YYREEE (reference sequence). This CDR3 is built from 14 residues. Deletions cut 3 bases from V and 5 bases from J, with 13 bases between. In nucleotides, the CDR3 is TGTGCCAGCAGCTGGGGCCTTGTTGGAGATACGCAGTATTTT. Amino acids: CASSWGLVGDTQYF.

This clone was seen only once. CDR3 protein: CASSVDGTFSYNEQFF. Here the CDR3 DNA reads TGTGCCAGCAGCGTAGATGGGACTTTCTCCTACAATGAGCAGTTCTTC. This rearrangement joins TRBV9 to TRBJ2-1, with a possible D match to TRBD2 (6 bases). Trimming shortened V by 0 bases and J by 0 bases, and 10 bases separated the two germline ends. The CDR3 extends over 16 amino acids. Germline V gives CDR1 SGDLS, CDR2 YYNGEE.

CDR3: CAWSVRGVSKRGYTDTQYF. For the CDR3, the DNA is TGTGCCTGGAGTGTACGAGGGGTTTCTAAGCGGGGGTACACAGATACGCAGTATTTT. The gene calls are TRBV30 and TRBJ2-3, with 8 bases aligning to TRBD2. Per germline, CDR1 GTSNPN and CDR2 SVGIG (reference sequence). This CDR3 comprises 19 residues. Germline trimming cut 0 bases from V and 2 bases from J; bases unmatched to any gene: 16.

The gene calls are TRBV5-4 and TRBJ1-3; D uncertain. CDR3 length equals 14 residues. Germline CDR1 is SGHNT and CDR2 is YYREEE (reference sequence). Trimming removed 0 bases from V and 4 bases from J, with 8 bases in between. The CDR3 region has the DNA TGTGCCAGCAGCTTGGATAGTCTAGGAAACACCATATATTTT. Protein product: CASSLDSLGNTIYF.

This sequence joins TRBV27 and TRBJ2-2, with a tentative D call TRBD2 (5 bases). Germline CDR1 MNHEY, CDR2 SMNVEV (reference sequence). The CDR3 loop spans 15 amino acids. Trimming took off 8 bases at V and 1 base at J, with 14 bases between the two ends. The CDR3 region is CASALIGRNTGELFF. For the CDR3, the DNA is TGTGCCAGCGCGCTTATTGGGAGGAACACCGGGGAGCTGTTTTTT.

The genes are TRBV6-6 and TRBJ2-3, with 7 bases lining up with TRBD2. V lost 7 bases, J lost 3 bases, and 13 bases stayed unmatched. The CDR3 is made up of 16 amino acids. Germline values: CDR1 MNHNY, CDR2 SVGAGI (reference sequence). The CDR3 DNA reads as TGTGCCAGCACCTCGGGCGGGAGCAAGGGGACAGATACGCAGTATTTT. This codes for CASTSGGSKGTDTQYF.

V gene TRBV6-4 combines with J gene TRBJ2-3, with 10 bases aligning to TRBD2. V lost 2 bases and J lost 6; bases outside the gene matches: 11. The CDR3 is 17 amino acids. The germline gives CDR1 MRHNA, CDR2 SNTAGT. The CDR3 DNA follows: TGTGCCAGCAGTGACCCGAGAGAGCGGGGGGGTATCGATACGCAGTATTTT. Its translation: CASSDPRERGGIDTQYF.

Regarding this clone: This sample also contains other DNA sequences that code for the same CDR3. The chain combines TRBV5-1 with TRBJ2-6; perhaps TRBD1 as D (5 bases). Trimming took off 4 bases at V and 0 bases at J, with 8 bases between the two ends. The CDR3 covers 15 residues. Germline CDR1 is SGHRS and CDR2 is YFSETQ. The CDR3 sequence is CASSLGASGANVLTF. CDR3 DNA: TGCGCCAGCAGCCTAGGGGCCTCTGGGGCCAACGTCCTGACTTTC.

This clone was observed a single time. The chain employs TRBV7-3 and TRBJ2-7; TRBD1 matches at 9 bases. Germline loops: CDR1 SGHTA, CDR2 FQGTGA. This CDR3 spans 14 amino acids. The V gene end was trimmed by 3 bases and the J gene end by 7 bases; junction bases not matched to a gene: 7. Written as DNA, the CDR3 is TGTGCCAGCAGCTTCCAACAGGGGGCTGGAGAGCAGTACTTC. It codes for CASSFQQGAGEQYF. Full variable domain (remainder filled in from reference TRBV7-3 and TRBJ2-7): GAGVSQTPSNKVTEKGKYVELRCDPISGHTALYWYRQSLGQGPEFLIYFQGTGAADDSGLPNDRFFAVRPEGSVSTLKIQRTERGDSAVYLCASSFQQGAGEQYFGPGTRLTVT.

This chain connects TRBV9 to TRBJ2-3; the match to TRBD2 covers 10 bases. With 4 bases clipped from V and 3 bases from J, the junction kept 8 bases outside the gene matches. Germline CDR1 and CDR2: SGDLS and YYNGEE. The CDR3 runs 16 residues. CDR3 sequence reads: CASSQSGGAGTDTQYF. The CDR3 coding sequence is TGTGCCAGCAGCCAAAGCGGGGGGGCCGGTACAGATACGCAGTATTTT. Full variable domain (remainder filled in from reference TRBV9 and TRBJ2-3): DSGVTQTPKHLITATGQRVTLRCSPRSGDLSVYWYQQSLDQGLQFLIQYYNGEERAKGNILERFSAQQFPDLHSELNLSSLELGDSALYFCASSQSGGAGTDTQYFGPGTRLTVL.

The chain carries TRBV19 and TRBJ2-1; a weak D match, TRBD1 (5 bases). The germline V gene has CDR1 LNHDA and CDR2 SQIVND (reference sequence). The V and J ends lost 2 bases and 7 bases respectively, with 9 bases between them. CDR3 length: 13 residues. The CDR3 coding sequence is TGTGCCAGTAGTATAATCGCAGGGAATGAGCAGTTCTTC. Protein product: CASSIIAGNEQFF.

This chain joins TRBV9 and TRBJ2-5, with TRBD2 as a possible D gene (7 bases). V was clipped by 2 bases and J by 1 base, with 15 bases between them. CDR3 length: 16 residues. CDR1 and CDR2 from the germline V gene are SGDLS and YYNGEE. The CDR3 loop reads CASSVRGGQPQETQYF. CDR3 in DNA: TGTGCCAGCAGCGTTCGCGGGGGCCAACCCCAAGAGACCCAGTACTTC.

The V call is TRBV29-1, the J call TRBJ2-7, with D tentatively TRBD1 (5 bases). The germline CDR1 and CDR2 sequences are SQVTM and ANQGSEA. The CDR3 loop spans 12 amino acids. V was clipped by 4 bases and J by 4 bases, with 11 bases between them. CDR3 loop: CSVAAGMYEQYF. CDR3 nucleotide sequence: TGCAGCGTTGCCGCAGGGATGTACGAGCAGTACTTC.

The J gene is TRBJ2-6, the V gene TRBV12-5, with TRBD2 matching over 15 bases. The CDR3 contains 17 residues. Germline V gene data show CDR1 as LGHNT and CDR2 as FRNRAP. V shed 4 bases and J 3 bases; nucleotides not matched to a gene: 1. For the CDR3, the DNA is TGTGCTAGTGGTTGGGGACTAGCGGGAGGTGGGGCCAACGTCCTGACTTTC. Translation gives CASGWGLAGGGANVLTF.

The table lists this clone with a count of one. The rearrangement uses TRBV9 and TRBJ1-1; D gene ambiguous. Trimming removed 1 base at V and 0 bases at J, with 4 bases between. Germline CDR1 is SGDLS and CDR2 is YYNGEE. CDR3 length: 13 residues. CDR3 amino acids: CASSVNLNTEAFF. The CDR3 DNA follows: TGTGCCAGCAGCGTAAACTTGAACACTGAAGCTTTCTTT.

The chain carries TRBV29-1 and TRBJ2-7; 8 positions agree with TRBD2. Germline V gene sequence: CDR1 SQVTM, CDR2 ANQGSEA. With 4 bases clipped from V and 1 base from J, the junction kept 9 bases outside the gene matches. The length of the CDR3 is 15 residues. The CDR3 bases are TGCAGCGTTGGTTCGTGGACTAGCCGATCCTACGAGCAGTACTTC. It codes for CSVGSWTSRSYEQYF.

The V and J genes are TRBV29-1 and TRBJ2-1, with a possible D match to TRBD1 (6 bases). This CDR3 region has 17 residues. With 5 bases removed from V and 1 base from J, the gap between germline ends came to 21 bases. Germline values: CDR1 SQVTM, CDR2 ANQGSEA. The CDR3 sequence: CSVLGSGASSSYNEQFF. DNA for the CDR3: TGCAGCGTTTTGGGCTCAGGGGCGAGTTCGTCCTACAATGAGCAGTTCTTC.